These 4 T cell receptor beta chains share one sample of origin, sequenced in a study of shared clonotypes between healthy human individuals. Generated by immunoSEQ multiplex PCR, the TCRdb table keeps only in-frame clones and is missing some. The sample has over a million clones; 95% to 99% are singletons. Sequencing input: naive CD4+ T cells sorted from blood. Subset reported: CD45RA+ positively selected. The source of these receptors is a man aged 25-45 years in good health.

As to this clone: Other DNA sequences from this sample encode an identical CDR3 as well. The CDR3 loop is CASSRGQETQYF. The CDR3 nucleotides are TGTGCCAGCTCGCGAGGCCAAGAGACCCAGTACTTC. The V and J genes are TRBV2 and TRBJ2-5, with D uncertain. CDR3 length: 12 amino acids. Germline V lookup: CDR1 SNHLY, CDR2 FYNNEI. V was clipped by 8 bases and J by 1 base, with 8 bases between them.

As concerns this clone: This sample includes further DNA sequences coding for the same CDR3. The chain has TRBV4-3 and TRBJ2-1, with 10 bases fitting TRBD2. The germline gives CDR1 LGHNA, CDR2 YSLEER. The CDR3 has 17 amino acids. Germline trimming cut 1 base from V and 0 bases from J; bases unmatched to any gene: 3. As DNA, the CDR3 is TGCGCCAGCAGCCAAGCGCGGACTAGCGGCTCCTACAATGAGCAGTTCTTC. It is translated as CASSQARTSGSYNEQFF.

This chain links TRBV5-1 with TRBJ2-7, with 12 bases that match TRBD2. CDR1 is SGHRS and CDR2 is YFSETQ in the germline V gene. The CDR3 length is 15 residues. The V segment lost 0 bases and the J segment 3 bases; nucleotides outside the gene matches: 1. The CDR3 DNA follows: TGCGCCAGCAGCTTGGGGACTAGCGGGAACTACGAGCAGTACTTC. Its protein is CASSLGTSGNYEQYF.

This clone came up once. V gene TRBV5-1 combines with J gene TRBJ2-7; 9 bases agree with TRBD1. CDR1 and CDR2 from the germline V gene are SGHRS and YFSETQ. The junction had 12 bases not matched to a gene; V was cut back by 1 base and J by 7 bases. This CDR3 has 16 amino acids. The CDR3 protein is CASSLTAGTGRGEQYF. In DNA form, the CDR3 reads TGCGCCAGCAGCTTGACCGCCGGGACAGGGCGTGGGGAGCAGTACTTC.